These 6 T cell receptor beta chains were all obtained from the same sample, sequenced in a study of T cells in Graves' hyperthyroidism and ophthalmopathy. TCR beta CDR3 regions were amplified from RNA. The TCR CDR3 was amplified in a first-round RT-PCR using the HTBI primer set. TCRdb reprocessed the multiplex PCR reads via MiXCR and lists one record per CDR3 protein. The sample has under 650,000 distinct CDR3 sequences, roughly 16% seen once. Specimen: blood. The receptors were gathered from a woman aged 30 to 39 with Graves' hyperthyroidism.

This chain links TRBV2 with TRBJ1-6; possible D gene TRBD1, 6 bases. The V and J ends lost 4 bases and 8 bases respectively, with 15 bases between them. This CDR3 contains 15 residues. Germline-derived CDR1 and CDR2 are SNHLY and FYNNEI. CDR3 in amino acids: CASSVWGPSDSPLHF. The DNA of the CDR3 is TGTGCCAGCAGTGTATGGGGGCCTTCGGATTCACCCCTCCACTTT.

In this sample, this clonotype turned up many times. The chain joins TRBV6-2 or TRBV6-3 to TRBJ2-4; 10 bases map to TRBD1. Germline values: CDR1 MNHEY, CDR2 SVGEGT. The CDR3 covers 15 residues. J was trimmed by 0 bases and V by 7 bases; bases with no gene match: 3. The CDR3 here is CASTGQGVAKNIQYF. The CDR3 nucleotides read TGTGCCAGCACCGGACAGGGGGTAGCCAAAAACATTCAGTACTTC.

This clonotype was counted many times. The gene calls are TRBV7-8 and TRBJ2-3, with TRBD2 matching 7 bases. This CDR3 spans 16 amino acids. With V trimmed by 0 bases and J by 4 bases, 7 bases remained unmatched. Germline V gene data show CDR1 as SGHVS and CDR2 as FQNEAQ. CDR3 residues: CASSLAGGTTPDTQYF. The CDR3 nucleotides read TGTGCCAGCAGCTTAGCTGGGGGGACTACTCCAGATACGCAGTATTTT.

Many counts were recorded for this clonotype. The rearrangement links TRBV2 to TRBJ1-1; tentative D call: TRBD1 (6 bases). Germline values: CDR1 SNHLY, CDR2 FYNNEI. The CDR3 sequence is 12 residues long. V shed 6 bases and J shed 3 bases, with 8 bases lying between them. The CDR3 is CASSTGYTEAFF. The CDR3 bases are TGTGCCAGCAGCACAGGGTACACTGAAGCTTTCTTT.

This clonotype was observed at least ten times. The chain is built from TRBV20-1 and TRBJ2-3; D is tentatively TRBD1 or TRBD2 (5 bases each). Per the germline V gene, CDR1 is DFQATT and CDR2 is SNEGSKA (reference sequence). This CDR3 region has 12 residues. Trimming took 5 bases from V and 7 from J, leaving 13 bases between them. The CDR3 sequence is CSAEDGTNTQYF. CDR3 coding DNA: TGCAGTGCTGAGGATGGGACGAATACGCAGTATTTT.

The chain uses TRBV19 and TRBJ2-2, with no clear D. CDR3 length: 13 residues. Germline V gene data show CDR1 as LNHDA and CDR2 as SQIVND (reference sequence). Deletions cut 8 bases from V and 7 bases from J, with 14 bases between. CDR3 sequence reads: CASGPHSGGELFF. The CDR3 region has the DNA TGTGCCAGTGGGCCGCACTCTGGCGGGGAGCTGTTTTTT.